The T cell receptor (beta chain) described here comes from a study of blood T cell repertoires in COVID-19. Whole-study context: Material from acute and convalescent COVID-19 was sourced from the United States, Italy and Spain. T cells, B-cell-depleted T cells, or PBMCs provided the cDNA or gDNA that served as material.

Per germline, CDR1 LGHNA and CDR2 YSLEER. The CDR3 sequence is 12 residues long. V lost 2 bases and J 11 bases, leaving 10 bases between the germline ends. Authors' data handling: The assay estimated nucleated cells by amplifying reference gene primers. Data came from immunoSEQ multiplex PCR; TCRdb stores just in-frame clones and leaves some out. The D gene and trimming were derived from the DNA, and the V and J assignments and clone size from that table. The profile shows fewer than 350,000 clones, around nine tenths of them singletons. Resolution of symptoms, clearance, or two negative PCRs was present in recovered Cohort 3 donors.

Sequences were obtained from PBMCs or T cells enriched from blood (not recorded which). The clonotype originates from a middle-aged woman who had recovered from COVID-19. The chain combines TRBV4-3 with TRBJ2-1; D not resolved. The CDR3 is CASSQPITQQFF. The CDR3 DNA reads TGCGCCAGCAGCCAACCTATCACCCAGCAGTTCTTC.